The rows below give T cell receptor beta chains drawn from one sample of a study of cytomegalovirus exposure and HLA in healthy donors. Sequenced by immunoSEQ multiplex PCR; TCRdb stores in-frame clones only, minus some. The sample contains approximately 160,000 clones, around 86% of which appear only once. Specimen: PBMCs. These receptors came from a man aged 45-60 years in good health and CMV-seropositive. Each CDR3 is given with its conserved first and last residue. Fields, in order: J gene, clone size, D gene, V gene, CDR3 protein, CDR3 DNA. D genes are given only for firm matches. Size is omitted from some rows. Given values are once, few, many or a class for expanded clones.

j_gene: TRBJ2-7; abundance: NA; d_gene: TRBD2; v_gene: TRBV10-3; CDR3aa: CATTGGGGAYEQYF; CDR3nt: TGTGCCACTACCGGCGGGGGTGGCGCCTACGAGCAGTACTTC
j_gene: TRBJ2-7; abundance: NA; d_gene: TRBD1; v_gene: TRBV6-1; CDR3aa: CASGQGVPYEQYF; CDR3nt: TGTGCCAGCGGACAGGGGGTTCCCTACGAGCAGTACTTC
j_gene: TRBJ2-7; abundance: NA; d_gene: TRBD2; v_gene: TRBV10-2; CDR3aa: CASSPGTSTYEQYF; CDR3nt: TGCGCCAGCAGTCCCGGGACTAGCACCTACGAGCAGTACTTC
j_gene: TRBJ2-1; abundance: NA; d_gene: NA; v_gene: TRBV7-6; CDR3aa: CASSLGAGFMVEQFF; CDR3nt: TGTGCCAGCAGCTTAGGGGCGGGGTTTATGGTTGAGCAGTTCTTC
j_gene: TRBJ1-5; abundance: NA; d_gene: NA; v_gene: TRBV7-2; CDR3aa: CASSLDQVGSNQPQHF; CDR3nt: TGTGCCAGCAGCTTAGACCAGGTTGGGAGCAATCAGCCCCAGCATTTT
j_gene: TRBJ1-1; abundance: NA; d_gene: NA; v_gene: TRBV14; CDR3aa: CASSQEGGRGSEAFF; CDR3nt: TGTGCCAGCAGCCAAGAAGGCGGGCGAGGCTCTGAAGCTTTCTTT
j_gene: TRBJ2-5; abundance: NA; d_gene: NA; v_gene: TRBV9; CDR3aa: CASSVGGGGQETQYF; CDR3nt: TGTGCCAGCAGCGTAGGAGGGGGGGGGCAAGAGACCCAGTACTTC
j_gene: TRBJ2-5; abundance: NA; d_gene: TRBD2; v_gene: TRBV2; CDR3aa: CASSERGSGVQETQYF; CDR3nt: TGTGCCAGCAGTGAAAGGGGTAGCGGGGTCCAAGAGACCCAGTACTTC
j_gene: TRBJ2-3; abundance: NA; d_gene: NA; v_gene: TRBV21-1; CDR3aa: CASSKEAADTQYF; CDR3nt: TGTGCCAGCAGCAAAGAAGCTGCAGATACGCAGTATTTT
j_gene: TRBJ1-2; abundance: NA; d_gene: TRBD1; v_gene: TRBV5-4; CDR3aa: CASSFGTGLDFGYTF; CDR3nt: TGTGCCAGCAGCTTCGGGACAGGCCTTGACTTTGGCTACACCTTC
j_gene: TRBJ1-2; abundance: NA; d_gene: NA; v_gene: TRBV9; CDR3aa: CASSVWDNNYGYTF; CDR3nt: TGTGCCAGCAGCGTATGGGACAACAACTATGGCTACACCTTC
j_gene: TRBJ1-2; abundance: few; d_gene: NA; v_gene: TRBV7-9; CDR3aa: CASSFSANYGYTF; CDR3nt: TGTGCCAGCAGCTTCAGCGCTAACTATGGCTACACCTTC
j_gene: TRBJ2-7; abundance: NA; d_gene: NA; v_gene: TRBV13; CDR3aa: CASSLVTGDYYEQYF; CDR3nt: TGTGCCAGCAGCTTAGTAACCGGGGATTACTACGAGCAGTACTTC
j_gene: TRBJ2-3; abundance: NA; d_gene: TRBD2; v_gene: TRBV6-1; CDR3aa: CASRERGGFDTQYF; CDR3nt: TGTGCCAGCAGGGAGCGGGGGGGTTTTGATACGCAGTATTTT
j_gene: TRBJ2-7; abundance: NA; d_gene: TRBD2; v_gene: TRBV5-1; CDR3aa: CASGLSGASYEQYF; CDR3nt: TGCGCCAGCGGCCTTAGCGGGGCCAGCTACGAGCAGTACTTC
j_gene: TRBJ2-2; abundance: once; d_gene: TRBD1; v_gene: TRBV9; CDR3aa: CASSVGQGNTGELFF; CDR3nt: TGTGCCAGCAGCGTAGGACAGGGGAACACCGGGGAGCTGTTTTTT
j_gene: TRBJ2-4; abundance: NA; d_gene: TRBD1; v_gene: TRBV11-2; CDR3aa: CASSPTGDVKNIQYF; CDR3nt: TGTGCCAGCAGCCCCACAGGGGATGTCAAAAACATTCAGTACTTC
j_gene: TRBJ2-7; abundance: few; d_gene: NA; v_gene: TRBV7-9; CDR3aa: CSSSLAEITYEQYF; CDR3nt: TGTTCCAGCAGCTTAGCGGAGATAACCTACGAGCAGTACTTC
j_gene: TRBJ2-7; abundance: NA; d_gene: NA; v_gene: TRBV18; CDR3aa: CASSLSGGPVYYEQYF; CDR3nt: TGTGCCAGCTCATTGTCAGGAGGCCCCGTTTACTACGAGCAGTACTTC
j_gene: TRBJ2-1; abundance: NA; d_gene: NA; v_gene: TRBV7-3; CDR3aa: CASSSQPIRDSNEQFF; CDR3nt: TGTGCCAGCAGTTCACAGCCGATCCGGGACTCCAATGAGCAGTTCTTC
j_gene: TRBJ2-1; abundance: few; d_gene: NA; v_gene: TRBV21-1; CDR3aa: CASSKVCTSGTSEQFF; CDR3nt: TGTGCCAGCAGCAAAGTTTGCACTAGCGGGACTTCTGAGCAGTTCTTC